Below, 32 T cell receptor beta chains from the same sample are listed, as sequenced in a study of radiation and T cells in renal cell carcinoma. Treatment: 15 Gy SBRT to primary tumor, nephrectomy 4 weeks later. Clones were read by immunoSEQ multiplex PCR, and TCRdb kept only the in-frame ones, dropping some. The sample comprises about 16,000 clones, approximately 53% of which are singletons, and around two fifths rests with the top ten. Sequencing was performed on tumor tissue, taken from a patient whose treatment included radiotherapy and nephrectomy. These receptor sequences come from a woman between 55 and 75 years old with renal cell carcinoma.

This clone was recorded once. The chain joins TRBV7-3 to TRBJ2-1; 10 nucleotides line up with TRBD2. Germline CDR1 SGHTA, CDR2 FQGTGA. The CDR3 extends over 14 amino acids. The J segment lost 8 bases and the V segment lost 4 bases, leaving 5 bases of the junction unmatched. The CDR3 loop reads CASSWTSGPDEQFF. For the CDR3, the DNA is TGTGCCAGCAGCTGGACTAGCGGTCCTGATGAGCAGTTCTTC.

This chain joins TRBV30 and TRBJ2-4; D is undetermined. The ends were cut back, 1 base at V and 12 bases at J, with 10 bases in the middle. The germline gives CDR1 GTSNPN, CDR2 SVGIG (reference sequence). This CDR3 contains 11 residues. Here the CDR3 reads CAWSERVNQYF. CDR3 sequence (DNA): TGTGCCTGGAGTGAAAGGGTAAATCAGTACTTC.

The table lists this clone with a few counts. This chain uses TRBV18 with TRBJ2-2, with D possibly matching TRBD1 (6 bases). V lost 3 bases, J lost 2 bases, and 7 bases lay in between. This CDR3 comprises 14 residues. Germline V gene lookup returns CDR1 KGHSH and CDR2 LQKENI. For the CDR3, the DNA is TGTGCCAGCTCACCCGGGACAAACACCGGGGAGCTGTTTTTT. Encoded protein: CASSPGTNTGELFF.

This clone was recorded at least ten times. The CDR3 loop reads CASSHGQGADGYTF. CDR3 in DNA: TGCGCCAGCAGCCACGGACAGGGGGCGGATGGCTACACCTTC. The J gene is TRBJ1-2, the V gene TRBV4-1, with TRBD1 identical over 11 bases. Germline-derived CDR1 and CDR2 are MGHRA and YSYEKL. This CDR3 has 14 amino acids. V trimming: 3 bases; J trimming: 6 bases; junction bases outside the gene matches: 3.

J is TRBJ1-4 and V is TRBV6-1; tentative D call: TRBD1 (5 bases). The germline V gene encodes CDR1 MNHNS and CDR2 SASEGT. V lost 5 bases and J lost 5, with 12 bases in between. CDR3 length equals 14 residues. The CDR3 bases are TGTGCCAGCAGTTCCGGGACGTTGAATGAAAAACTGTTTTTT. Amino acid sequence: CASSSGTLNEKLFF.

This clone occurred a few times. The chain combines TRBV4-2 with TRBJ1-3; unclear D gene. CDR3 length equals 15 residues. The V end lost 1 base, the J end lost 0 bases, and 7 bases lay between the germline ends. Germline V lookup: CDR1 LGHNA, CDR2 YNFKEQ. In DNA form, the CDR3 reads TGTGCCAGCAGCCAAGCGCGGACCTCTGGAAACACCATATATTTT. Amino acid sequence: CASSQARTSGNTIYF.

The chain combines TRBV4-1 with TRBJ2-1; 12 nucleotides agree with TRBD2. Trimming cost V 1 base and J 4 bases; bases outside gene matches: 2. Germline V gene lookup returns CDR1 MGHRA and CDR2 YSYEKL. The CDR3 spans 16 residues. The CDR3 spells CASSQGTSGEYNEQFF. In DNA form, the CDR3 reads TGCGCCAGCAGCCAAGGGACTAGCGGGGAATACAATGAGCAGTTCTTC.

CDR3 in DNA: TGTGCCAGCCGGCCGCTTGGACAGACAATAACCGGGGAGCTGTTTTTT. Translated: CASRPLGQTITGELFF. The rearrangement links TRBV27 to TRBJ2-2; D perhaps matches TRBD1 (6 bases). The V end lost 8 bases, the J end lost 5 bases, and 21 bases lay between the germline ends. Germline V CDR1 and CDR2: MNHEY, SMNVEV (reference sequence). The CDR3 runs 16 residues.

This clone qualifies as medium-sized. This sequence joins TRBV9 and TRBJ1-5; a possible D gene is TRBD1 (6 bases). The CDR3 totals 16 residues. The germline CDR1 and CDR2 sequences are SGDLS and YYNGEE. The V and J ends lost 3 bases and 4 bases respectively, with 17 bases between them. The CDR3 protein is CASSARDIGWNQPQHF. The CDR3 DNA follows: TGTGCCAGCAGCGCCCGGGACATTGGGTGGAATCAGCCCCAGCATTTT.

There are a few counts of this clone. The V call is TRBV4-3, the J call TRBJ1-2, with a weak D call TRBD1 (6 bases). The germline gives CDR1 LGHNA, CDR2 YSLEER. CDR3 size: 15 residues. The V gene lost 0 bases and the J gene lost 3 bases, with 11 bases spanning the gap. The CDR3 coding sequence is TGCGCCAGCAGCCAAGATCGAAGGGGGTACTATGGCTACACCTTC. Translating it yields CASSQDRRGYYGYTF.

In its sample, this clone is medium-sized (0.01 to 0.1%). This chain uses TRBV11-1 with TRBJ2-7, with 7 bases matching TRBD1. Unmatched junction bases numbered 3, after V lost 4 bases and J lost 3 bases. Germline values: CDR1 SGHAT, CDR2 FQDESV (reference sequence). The CDR3 is made up of 13 amino acids. The CDR3 sequence: CASSSGTVYEQYF. The CDR3 coding sequence is TGTGCCAGCAGCTCCGGGACAGTCTACGAGCAGTACTTC. Supplemented by reference TRBV11-1 and TRBJ2-7, the full variable domain reads EAEVAQSPRYKITEKSQAVAFWCDPISGHATLYWYRQILGQGPELLVQFQDESVVDDSQLPKDRFSAERLKGVDSTLKIQPAELGDSAMYLCASSSGTVYEQYFGPGTRLTVT.

This clone was seen ten or more times. The chain joins TRBV7-9 to TRBJ1-3, with D uncertain. Looked up from germline, CDR1 is SEHNR and CDR2 is FQNEAQ (reference sequence). The V end lost 4 bases, the J end lost 1 base, and 11 bases lay between the germline ends. The CDR3 sequence is 15 residues long. The CDR3 region has the DNA TGTGCCAGCAGCTCCAACGCCAGATCTGGAAACACCATATATTTT. Its translation is CASSSNARSGNTIYF.

The rearrangement links TRBV14 to TRBJ1-2, with a weak D call TRBD1 (6 bases). Germline CDR1 reads SGHDN; CDR2 reads FVKESK. CDR3 length equals 14 residues. V lost 1 base and J lost 9, with 15 bases in between. The CDR3 reads CASSQAVQGRSYTF. In DNA form, the CDR3 reads TGTGCCAGCAGCCAAGCCGTACAGGGACGAAGCTACACCTTC.

CDR3 nucleotides: TGTGCCAGTAGTACGACAGGGAGGAGACTGTTTTTT. Protein: CASSTTGRRLFF. The chain carries TRBV19 and TRBJ1-4, with 7 bases lining up with TRBD1. Losses at the gene ends were 4 bases for V and 13 bases for J; bases not matched to a gene: 6. The CDR3 is made up of 12 amino acids. CDR1 LNHDA and CDR2 SQIVND come from the germline V gene (reference sequence). The variable domain in full, with the rest retrieved from reference TRBV19 and TRBJ1-4, is DGGITQSPKYLFRKEGQNVTLSCEQNLNHDAMYWYRQDPGQGLRLIYYSQIVNDFQKGDIAEGYSVSREKKESFPLTVTSAQKNPTAFYLCASSTTGRRLFFGSGTQLSVL.

The chain uses TRBV5-1 and TRBJ2-3; 10 bases are shared with TRBD1. With V trimmed by 4 bases and J by 0 bases, 5 bases remained unmatched. The CDR3 length is 16 residues. Germline CDR1 is SGHRS and CDR2 is YFSETQ. CDR3 DNA: TGCGCCAGCAGCGCTCGACAGGGGGCGAGCACAGATACGCAGTATTTT. This codes for CASSARQGASTDTQYF.

The chain links TRBV7-6 to TRBJ2-2, with TRBD1 matching over 10 bases. V lost 5 bases to trimming and J lost 6 bases; unmatched junction nucleotides: 9. The CDR3 runs to 16 residues. Germline CDR1 SGHVS, CDR2 FNYEAQ. This CDR3 reads CASSPGGQGIPGELFF. CDR3 nucleotide sequence: TGTGCCAGCAGCCCGGGGGGACAGGGGATCCCCGGGGAGCTGTTTTTT.

This clone was detected ten times or more. The chain recombines TRBV7-9 with TRBJ1-5; D is undetermined. The CDR3 has 14 residues. Between the trimmed V and J ends, which lost 3 bases and 3 bases, there was a span of 9 bases. Germline V lookup: CDR1 SEHNR, CDR2 FQNEAQ (reference sequence). The CDR3 DNA sequence: TGTGCCAGCAGCTTGCGAGGGCACAATCAGCCCCAGCATTTT. It translates to CASSLRGHNQPQHF. The full variable domain, in which reference TRBV7-9 and TRBJ1-5 provide the parts outside the CDR3, is DTGVSQNPRHKITKRGQNVTFRCDPISEHNRLYWYRQTLGQGPEFLTYFQNEAQLEKSRLLSDRFSAERPKGSFSTLEIQRTEQGDSAMYLCASSLRGHNQPQHFGDGTRLSIL.

The V and J genes are TRBV5-1 and TRBJ2-7, with 7 bases matching TRBD1. The CDR3 sequence is 13 residues long. CDR1 is SGHRS and CDR2 is YFSETQ in the germline V gene. J was trimmed by 0 bases and V by 4 bases; bases with no gene match: 1. For the CDR3, the DNA is TGCGCCAGCAGCCCAGGGGGCTCCTACGAGCAGTACTTC. Protein: CASSPGGSYEQYF.

By sample fraction, this clone is medium-sized. This same CDR3 is encoded by further DNA sequences in the sample. V usage is TRBV6-1 and J usage is TRBJ1-5; D may be TRBD1 (5 bases). V was shortened by 2 bases and J by 5 bases, with 10 bases between the two germline ends. Germline V lookup: CDR1 MNHNS, CDR2 SASEGT. The CDR3 has 14 amino acids. The CDR3 reads CASSETRGYQPQHF. DNA for the CDR3: TGTGCCAGCAGTGAAACGAGGGGTTATCAGCCCCAGCATTTT.

The chain recombines TRBV20-1 with TRBJ2-5; weak D call: TRBD1 (5 bases). Germline lookup yields CDR1 DFQATT and CDR2 SNEGSKA (reference sequence). The ends were cut back, 7 bases at V and 2 bases at J, with 8 bases in the middle. The CDR3 contains 11 residues. Here the CDR3 reads CSVTVQETQYF. The CDR3 coding sequence is TGCAGTGTGACAGTACAAGAGACCCAGTACTTC.

This chain links TRBV2 with TRBJ1-4; 7 bases map to TRBD1. The V gene end was trimmed by 4 bases and the J gene end by 7 bases; junction bases not matched to a gene: 9. The germline V gene has CDR1 SNHLY and CDR2 FYNNEI. This CDR3 contains 15 residues. CDR3 loop: CASSGVQGRGEKLFF. The CDR3 nucleotides read TGTGCCAGCAGTGGAGTACAGGGGAGGGGTGAAAAACTGTTTTTT.

The chain recombines TRBV19 with TRBJ2-1; 10 bases align to TRBD1. Looked up from germline, CDR1 is LNHDA and CDR2 is SQIVND (reference sequence). The CDR3 has 15 amino acids. Germline trimming cut 3 bases from V and 8 bases from J; bases unmatched to any gene: 7. CDR3 in DNA: TGTGCCAGTAGTATCCCGGGACAGGGGATTTATGAGCAGTTCTTC. Encoded protein: CASSIPGQGIYEQFF. The entire variable domain, with the rest obtained from reference TRBV19 and TRBJ2-1, is as follows: DGGITQSPKYLFRKEGQNVTLSCEQNLNHDAMYWYRQDPGQGLRLIYYSQIVNDFQKGDIAEGYSVSREKKESFPLTVTSAQKNPTAFYLCASSIPGQGIYEQFFGPGTRLTVL.

This clone showed up just a few times. CDR3 sequence (DNA): TGTGCCAGCAGCTTAGAAGGGGGCGGGTACTACGAGCAGTACTTC. Amino acid sequence: CASSLEGGGYYEQYF. The genes are TRBV5-4 and TRBJ2-7, with 7 positions matching TRBD1. CDR1 is SGHNT, CDR2 YYREEE, per germline (reference sequence). The length of the CDR3 is 15 residues. After removal of 2 bases from V and 3 bases from J, the junction contained 8 bases not matched to a gene.

As concerns this clone: With a far larger clone one base away, a read error is the likely cause. The V gene is TRBV6-6, the J gene TRBJ1-2; 11 nucleotides match TRBD1. The CDR3 extends over 16 amino acids. Germline assignment: CDR1 MNHNY and CDR2 SVGAGI (reference sequence). Written as DNA, the CDR3 is TGCGCCAGCAGCCACGGACAGGGGGCGGAAAACTATGGCTACACCTTC. Amino acids: CASSHGQGAENYGYTF.

This clone was seen only a few times. CDR3 DNA sequence: TGTGCCAGCAGCGTCGCCGGGACAGGGCAATATGGCTACACCTTC. It yields the protein CASSVAGTGQYGYTF. The chain is built from TRBV9 and TRBJ1-2; TRBD1 matches 9 bases. V was pared by 2 bases and J by 5 bases, with 7 bases of the junction left unmatched. The CDR3 loop spans 15 amino acids. CDR1 and CDR2 (germline): SGDLS, YYNGEE.

This chain joins TRBV7-9 and TRBJ1-4; possibly TRBD1 for D (5 bases). This CDR3 spans 15 amino acids. Germline lookup yields CDR1 SEHNR and CDR2 FQNEAQ (reference sequence). Trimming removed 5 bases from V and 4 bases from J, with 14 bases in between. For the CDR3, the DNA is TGTGCCAGCAGCCCCCGGGACCGCGATAATGAAAAACTGTTTTTT. It yields the protein CASSPRDRDNEKLFF.

The chain has TRBV28 and TRBJ1-6; maybe TRBD1 (6 bases). V was trimmed by 8 bases and J by 5 bases, leaving 13 bases between them. Looked up from germline, CDR1 is MDHEN and CDR2 is SYDVKM. This CDR3 has 14 amino acids. The DNA for the CDR3 is TGTGCCAGCCTCAACAGGGTGAATAATTCACCCCTCCACTTT. This translates into CASLNRVNNSPLHF.

The chain is built from TRBV6-5 and TRBJ1-1; D gene ambiguous. CDR3 length: 13 residues. Trimming stripped 5 bases from V and 0 bases from J, with 7 bases between. Germline assignment: CDR1 MNHEY and CDR2 SVGAGI. The CDR3 is CASSGVMNTEAFF. CDR3 coding DNA: TGTGCCAGCAGTGGCGTTATGAACACTGAAGCTTTCTTT.

This clone has only a few counts. The V call is TRBV7-2, the J call TRBJ1-2, with a tentative D call TRBD1 (5 bases). Per the germline V gene, CDR1 is SGHTA and CDR2 is FQGNSA. V gave up 7 bases and J gave up 8 bases, with 17 bases separating them. This CDR3 has 13 amino acids. The CDR3 spells CASTLGGREGYTF. The DNA for the CDR3 is TGTGCCAGCACCCTCGGGGGGAGGGAAGGCTACACCTTC.

The CDR3: CASSAALREQYF. The CDR3 DNA is TGTGCCAGCAGTGCAGCTCTGAGGGAGCAGTACTTC. The chain has TRBV6-1 and TRBJ2-7; D not resolved. The V gene's germline CDR1 is MNHNS and CDR2 SASEGT. CDR3 length equals 12 residues. With 4 bases removed from V and 7 bases from J, the gap between germline ends came to 11 bases.

This clone was detected a few times. The rearrangement uses TRBV27 and TRBJ2-7, with 7 bases aligning to TRBD1. Trimming cost V 6 bases and J 2 bases; bases outside gene matches: 7. CDR3 size: 14 residues. The germline V gene encodes CDR1 MNHEY and CDR2 SMNVEV (reference sequence). In nucleotides, the CDR3 is TGTGCCAGCAGGGTCAGGGGGTTCGCCTACGAGCAGTACTTC. Its protein is CASRVRGFAYEQYF.

This clone is classed as medium-sized. J is TRBJ2-7 and V is TRBV14; D might be TRBD2 (6 bases). In germline, CDR1 is SGHDN, CDR2 FVKESK. Trimming left V 4 bases short and J 4 bases short, with 17 bases between. The CDR3 runs to 15 residues. The CDR3 DNA reads TGTGCCAGCAGCCCCGCCCCTAGCGCAGGTTACGAGCAGTACTTC. Encoded protein: CASSPAPSAGYEQYF.